This paragraph reports one T cell receptor (beta chain). Its antigen is unknown. This sample is drawn from a study of Tregs in tolerant kidney transplant recipients. Broader study findings: Some patients' samples used different primers over time, so nucleotide sequences weren't comparable.

V shed 6 bases and J shed 3 bases, with 11 bases lying between them. This CDR3 contains 13 residues. The V gene's germline CDR1 is SGHVS and CDR2 FQNEAQ. Before regulatory T cell sorting, thawed PBMCs rested overnight at 37°C in 200 IU/ml IL-2. Sequencing was performed with immunoSEQ multiplex PCR; in TCRdb, only in-frame clones are kept and a portion is missing. The table has about 78,000 clones, around 93% seen once. The chain has TRBV7-8 and TRBJ1-1; the D is unclear. The sample consisted of Tregs from blood, taken before the transplant. This clonotype originated in a human donor who received a combined kidney and bone marrow transplant. CDR3 residues: CASSFYRDTEAFF. DNA of the CDR3: TGTGCCAGCAGTTTTTACCGGGACACTGAAGCTTTCTTT.